Below are 23 T cell receptor beta chains sequenced from a single sample in a study of T cell repertoires in cytomegalovirus infection. Their antigens remain unidentified. TCRdb redid the calling of the reads with MiXCR, one entry per CDR3 protein. This sample has fewer than 1,000,000 distinct CDR3 sequences; about a third occur once, and the top ten carry around an eighth. This specimen consisted of cultured CD8+ T cells from PBMCs, obtained from culture after CMV antigen stimulation. The receptor source for this set is a human donor in good health (CMV status not recorded). Some clones in this sample may be carry-over from other donors' samples.

Concerning this clonotype: One end of the junction does not line up with germline, which may come from a read error. The chain recombines TRBV5-6 with TRBJ2-3; the match to TRBD2 covers 15 bases. Looked up from germline, CDR1 is SGHDT and CDR2 is YYEEEE. The CDR3 has 20 amino acids. The CDR3 protein is CANSDGLAGGLNVVTDTQYF. CDR3 coding DNA: TGTGCCAACAGCGACGGACTAGCGGGGGGGCTTAATGTTGTCACAGATACGCAGTATTTT.

This chain connects TRBV20-1 to TRBJ1-1, with D uncertain. The CDR3 consists of 13 residues. The V end was cut by 3 bases, the J end by 6 bases, with 14 bases between. Germline CDR1 DFQATT, CDR2 SNEGSKA (reference sequence). The CDR3: CSASFSRPSEAFF. For the CDR3, the DNA is TGCAGTGCTAGTTTCTCCAGGCCTTCTGAAGCTTTCTTT.

This clonotype has a handful of counts. The rearrangement uses TRBV7-9 and TRBJ1-2; D is ambiguous. Germline CDR1 reads SEHNR; CDR2 reads FQNEAQ (reference sequence). The length of the CDR3 is 17 residues. V lost 5 bases, J lost 3 bases, and 22 bases lay in between. This CDR3 reads CASSLAREIGYDYGYTF. In DNA form, the CDR3 reads TGTGCCAGCAGCCTGGCTAGGGAAATCGGGTACGACTATGGCTACACCTTC.

This clonotype was seen a handful of times. The chain is built from TRBV19 and TRBJ1-1, with no clear D. The V end lost 3 bases, the J end lost 3 bases, and 8 bases lay between the germline ends. The CDR3 runs 13 residues. CDR1 is LNHDA and CDR2 is SQIVND in the germline V gene (reference sequence). The CDR3 DNA reads TGTGCCAGTAGTATTTCGCGCGACACTGAAGCTTTCTTT. Translating it yields CASSISRDTEAFF.

The V and J genes are TRBV11-2 and TRBJ2-1; D not resolved. V was cut by 8 bases and J by 3 bases, with 8 bases left in between. In germline, CDR1 is SGHAT, CDR2 FQNNGV. This CDR3 spans 12 amino acids. CDR3 DNA sequence: TGTGCCAGCTTTTCCTACTACAATGAGCAGTTCTTC. Translating it yields CASFSYYNEQFF.

The sample holds a few counts of this clonotype. J is TRBJ1-1 and V is TRBV7-9, with unresolved D. The V end lost 1 base, the J end lost 5 bases, and 11 bases lay between the germline ends. Per the germline V gene, CDR1 is SEHNR and CDR2 is FQNEAQ (reference sequence). This CDR3 contains 14 residues. As DNA, the CDR3 is TGTGCCAGCAGCTTAGTAGTAGGGATAACTGAAGCTTTCTTT. Encoded protein: CASSLVVGITEAFF.

This clonotype was counted only a few times. The chain has TRBV7-8 and TRBJ2-1, with D possibly being TRBD1 (5 bases). Trimming cost V 6 bases and J 0 bases, with 18 bases left between them. The CDR3 length is 17 residues. Germline V gene data show CDR1 as SGHVS and CDR2 as FQNEAQ. CDR3 sequence (DNA): TGTGCCAGCAGTAAAACAGGCCTTCAGAGCTCCTACAATGAGCAGTTCTTC. Translation: CASSKTGLQSSYNEQFF.

This clonotype was observed a few times. This sequence joins TRBV27 and TRBJ2-7, with TRBD2 matching 9 bases. The CDR3 has 14 residues. Germline CDR1 reads MNHEY; CDR2 reads SMNVEV (reference sequence). Trimming removed 2 bases from V and 5 bases from J; junction bases left unmatched: 4. The CDR3 here is CASSLTSGFDEQYV. CDR3 nucleotides: TGTGCCAGCAGTTTAACTAGCGGGTTCGACGAGCAGTACGTC.

The chain joins TRBV10-3 to TRBJ2-7; 9 bases fit TRBD2. With 10 bases clipped from V and 2 bases from J, the junction kept 3 bases outside the gene matches. The CDR3 is 12 amino acids. Germline V gene sequence: CDR1 ENHRY, CDR2 SYGVKD. CDR3 sequence reads: CATTSGTYEQYV. The CDR3 DNA follows: TGTGCCACGACTAGCGGAACCTACGAGCAGTACGTC.

This clonotype was picked up a small number of times. The chain recombines TRBV6-1 with TRBJ2-1; 8 bases are a match to TRBD1. The CDR3 loop spans 14 amino acids. V lost 2 bases and J lost 8; bases outside the gene matches: 5. Per the germline V gene, CDR1 is MNHNS and CDR2 is SASEGT. CDR3 in DNA: TGTGCCAGCAGTGAATCCAGGGGGCGGGATGAGCAGTTCTTC. It is translated as CASSESRGRDEQFF.

A few counts support this clonotype. The V call is TRBV4-1, the J call TRBJ2-4, with D perhaps matching TRBD2 (7 bases). Germline CDR1 and CDR2: MGHRA and YSYEKL. Trimming shortened V by 6 bases and J by 4 bases, and 19 bases separated the two germline ends. This CDR3 comprises 16 residues. CDR3 nucleotide sequence: TGCGCCAGCAGTCACGTTACAGGGAGGGAAAAAAACATTCAGTACTTC. This sequence encodes CASSHVTGREKNIQYF.

The rearrangement links TRBV27 to TRBJ2-7; D gene unclear. The CDR3 runs 13 residues. The V gene's germline CDR1 is MNHEY and CDR2 SMNVEV (reference sequence). V was trimmed by 6 bases and J by 5 bases, leaving 14 bases between them. CDR3 loop: CASRLTVGNEQYF. DNA for the CDR3: TGTGCCAGCAGGTTGACGGTGGGGAACGAGCAGTACTTC.

About this clonotype: A read error may explain this, as a much larger clone is one base away. This sequence joins TRBV27 and TRBJ1-2; a weak D match, TRBD1 (5 bases). The V and J ends lost 2 bases and 8 bases respectively, with 15 bases between them. The CDR3 spans 14 residues. The germline V gene encodes CDR1 MNHEY and CDR2 SMNVEV (reference sequence). CDR3 nucleotides: TGTGCCAGCAGTTTAACGCCCAAACGGGGCGGCTACACCTTC. Translating it yields CASSLTPKRGGYTF.

The CDR3 sequence is CAISLPQGETNYGYTF. Written as DNA, the CDR3 is TGTGCCATCAGCCTTCCTCAGGGGGAAACGAACTATGGCTACACCTTC. The chain is built from TRBV10-3 and TRBJ1-2; 7 nucleotides agree with TRBD1. The CDR3 covers 16 residues. Germline CDR1 reads ENHRY; CDR2 reads SYGVKD. The trim removed 6 bases at V and 2 bases at J, leaving 12 bases unmatched.

This clonotype has at least ten counts. The chain joins TRBV7-2 to TRBJ1-3; no clear D. With 2 bases removed from V and 2 bases from J, the gap between germline ends came to 10 bases. The CDR3 is 15 amino acids. CDR1 and CDR2 from the germline V gene are SGHTA and FQGNSA. The CDR3 sequence: CASSLLELTGNTIYF. Written as DNA, the CDR3 is TGTGCCAGCAGCTTATTAGAGCTGACTGGAAACACCATATATTTT.

Only a few counts were recorded for this clonotype. The V call is TRBV7-9, the J call TRBJ2-3; D is undetermined. Per the germline V gene, CDR1 is SEHNR and CDR2 is FQNEAQ (reference sequence). The CDR3 contains 16 residues. V was pared by 1 base and J by 4 bases, with 15 bases between. The CDR3 nucleotides read TGTGCCAGCAGCTTAGTCCCCTCACTTGTGCCAGATACGCAGTATTTT. Translated: CASSLVPSLVPDTQYF.

Only a few counts were recorded for this clonotype. The chain recombines TRBV6-2 or TRBV6-3 with TRBJ2-5; 10 bases line up with TRBD2. CDR3 length: 15 residues. Per the germline V gene, CDR1 is MNHEY and CDR2 is SVGEGT. Unmatched junction bases numbered 9, after V lost 6 bases and J lost 5 bases. The CDR3 DNA follows: TGTGCCAGCAGGAGCGGGGGGGCCGAGTCGGAGACCCAGTACTTC. Translation gives CASRSGGAESETQYF.

With regard to this clonotype: Since a much larger clone is just one base distant, this may be a read error. This chain uses TRBV7-4 with TRBJ1-1; a weak D match, TRBD1 (6 bases). Germline values: CDR1 SGHVT, CDR2 SQSDAQ. CDR3 length equals 15 residues. As DNA, the CDR3 is TGTGCCAGCAGCCCCATTGGGGGGGGCATCGCTGAAGTTTTCTTT. Its translation: CASSPIGGGIAEVFF. Together with reference TRBV7-4 and TRBJ1-1, the CDR3 gives the full variable domain: GAGVSQSPRYKVAKRGRDVALRCDSISGHVTLYWYRQTLGQGSEVLTYSQSDAQRDKSGRPSGRFSAERPERSVSTLKIQRTEQGDSAVYLCASSPIGGGIAEVFFGQGTRLTVV.

This clonotype has only a few counts. V usage is TRBV27 and J usage is TRBJ2-3; D is uncertain. The CDR3 covers 11 residues. CDR1 is MNHEY and CDR2 is SMNVEV in the germline V gene (reference sequence). V gave up 7 bases and J gave up 5 bases, with 7 bases separating them. CDR3 bases: TGTGCCAGCAACATCGGAGATACGCAGTATTTT. Translation gives CASNIGDTQYF.

This clonotype showed up many times. This chain connects TRBV7-6 to TRBJ1-3; 10 bases agree with TRBD1. The CDR3 is 18 amino acids. V was clipped by 5 bases and J by 0 bases; unmatched bases: 10. Germline CDR1 SGHVS, CDR2 FNYEAQ. The CDR3 DNA reads TGTGCCAGCAGCCCCAGGGGGACAGGGGTCAGCTCTGGAAACACCATATATTTT. The encoded protein is CASSPRGTGVSSGNTIYF.

The rearrangement links TRBV6-6 to TRBJ2-3; TRBD2 might be the D (6 bases). The germline V gene encodes CDR1 MNHNY and CDR2 SVGAGI (reference sequence). CDR3 length: 16 residues. V was cut by 7 bases and J by 2 bases, with 19 bases left in between. The DNA of the CDR3 is TGTGCCAGCATTTTAGCGGCGGGTTCCCTCACAGATACGCAGTATTTT. The encoded protein is CASILAAGSLTDTQYF.

CDR3 region: CSVEKGTEAFF. As DNA, the CDR3 is TGCAGCGTTGAGAAGGGCACTGAAGCTTTCTTT. This chain connects TRBV29-1 to TRBJ1-1; D not certain. This CDR3 comprises 11 residues. Deletions cut 3 bases from V and 4 bases from J, with 6 bases between. Looked up from germline, CDR1 is SQVTM and CDR2 is ANQGSEA.

This clonotype appeared a few times. The CDR3 loop is CASVDMQFF. The CDR3 nucleotides are TGTGCCAGCGTCGATATGCAGTTCTTC. The chain uses TRBV5-4 and TRBJ2-1; unclear D gene. V lost 7 bases and J lost 12, with 8 bases in between. There are 9 residues in the CDR3. Germline V gives CDR1 SGHNT, CDR2 YYREEE (reference sequence). Together with reference TRBV5-4 and TRBJ2-1, the CDR3 gives the full variable domain: ETGVTQSPTHLIKTRGQQVTLRCSSQSGHNTVSWYQQALGQGPQFIFQYYREEENGRGNFPPRFSGLQFPNYSSELNVNALELDDSALYLCASVDMQFFGPGTRLTVL.